This T cell receptor (beta chain) was recorded in a study of response to subunit inactivated influenza vaccine. Whole-study results and caveats: Authors suggested each seasonal flu vaccination may recruit only limited numbers of new T cells.

In TCRdb, the RT-PCR reads were re-called with MiXCR into one record per CDR3 protein. The sample shows some 640,000 distinct CDR3 sequences, about 15% of them seen only once. Losses at the gene ends were 5 bases for V and 6 bases for J; bases not matched to a gene: 6. Per germline, CDR1 DFQATT and CDR2 SNEGSKA (reference sequence). The CDR3 contains 12 residues. Worth noting for this clonotype: Its target is unknown.

This specimen was PBMCs from blood, taken 14 to 15 days before vaccination. The receptor's source is a man aged 50-60 years who received an inactivated influenza vaccine. The chain links TRBV20-1 to TRBJ2-5, with 7 positions matching TRBD2. The DNA of the CDR3 is TGCAGTGCTCGGACTAGTACGAAGACCCAGTACTTC. Amino acids: CSARTSTKTQYF.